This is a list of T cell receptor beta chains from one sample in a study of human T cells and chemical hapten exposure. TCRdb re-derived calls from the RACE reads in MiXCR, one entry per CDR3 protein. The sample consists of just over 350,000 distinct CDR3 sequences, just under 6.5% of them appearing once. This sample comprised whole blood, obtained in connection with sensitization to the hapten diphenylcyclopropenone (DPC). Source of these receptors: a woman younger than 35 with alopecia areata. Some clones in this sample may be carry-over from other donors' samples. The CDR3 runs from the conserved cysteine through the conserved F or W. Each record gives: J gene, clone size, D gene, V gene, CDR3 protein, CDR3 DNA. A D gene is named only where the DNA matches it firmly. A row's size may be missing; if present it is once, few, many or a size class.

J: TRBJ1-1; size: many; D: .; V: TRBV10-3; CDR3: CAIRVGQPNTEAFF; DNA: TGTGCCATCAGGGTTGGACAGCCGAACACTGAAGCTTTCTTT
J: TRBJ2-5; size: .; D: TRBD1; V: TRBV7-2; CDR3: CASSFWTGNQETQYF; DNA: TGTGCCAGCAGCTTCTGGACAGGGAACCAAGAGACCCAGTACTTC
J: TRBJ2-1; size: .; D: TRBD1; V: TRBV7-9; CDR3: CASSSRDRVISSYNEQFF; DNA: TGTGCCAGCTCGTCACGGGACAGGGTAATTTCCTCCTACAATGAGCAGTTCTTC
J: TRBJ2-3; size: .; D: TRBD1; V: TRBV7-9; CDR3: CASSFGQGASERKTDTQYF; DNA: TGTGCCAGCAGCTTTGGACAGGGGGCGTCGGAACGAAAAACAGATACGCAGTATTTT
J: TRBJ1-5; size: many; D: TRBD1; V: TRBV12-5; CDR3: CASGSPGQGLGPQHF; DNA: TGTGCTAGTGGCTCTCCGGGACAGGGGTTGGGACCCCAGCATTTT
J: TRBJ1-3; size: .; D: .; V: TRBV6-5; CDR3: CASRTTGSSGNTIYF; DNA: TGTGCCAGCAGGACGACAGGTTCCTCTGGAAACACCATATATTTT
J: TRBJ1-2; size: many; D: .; V: TRBV29-1; CDR3: CIGGENYGYTF; DNA: TGCATTGGGGGAGAGAACTATGGCTACACCTTC
J: TRBJ1-1; size: many; D: .; V: TRBV29-1; CDR3: CSALDTTEAFF; DNA: TGCAGCGCCCTGGACACTACTGAAGCTTTCTTT
J: TRBJ2-1; size: few; D: TRBD1; V: TRBV29-1; CDR3: CSAIKTGGSYNEQFF; DNA: TGCAGCGCTATAAAGACAGGGGGGTCCTACAATGAGCAGTTCTTC
J: TRBJ2-2; size: .; D: .; V: TRBV5-1; CDR3: CASSLTAGELFF; DNA: TGCGCCAGCAGCTTGACGGCCGGGGAGCTGTTTTTT
J: TRBJ2-3; size: few; D: TRBD2; V: TRBV6-2/TRBV6-3; CDR3: CASSYSGAGEFTDTQYF; DNA: TGTGCCAGCAGTTACTCTGGAGCGGGGGAATTCACAGATACGCAGTATTTT
J: TRBJ2-3; size: many; D: .; V: TRBV27; CDR3: CASSLGPASTDTQYF; DNA: TGTGCCAGCAGTTTAGGGCCCGCTAGCACAGATACGCAGTATTTT
J: TRBJ1-2; size: few; D: TRBD1; V: TRBV6-5; CDR3: CAVSATGNYYGYTF; DNA: TGTGCCGTTTCCGCGACAGGGAACTACTATGGCTACACCTTC
J: TRBJ2-7; size: few; D: .; V: TRBV27; CDR3: CASSRLARGEQYF; DNA: TGTGCCAGCAGCCGGTTGGCCCGGGGCGAGCAGTACTTC
J: TRBJ1-6; size: many; D: .; V: TRBV7-2; CDR3: CASSREGENNSPLHF; DNA: TGTGCCAGCAGCCGGGAGGGGGAGAATAATTCACCCCTCCACTTT
J: TRBJ2-7; size: few; D: .; V: TRBV6-5; CDR3: CASSYSQLAGASKQYF; DNA: TGTGCCAGCAGTTACTCACAGTTGGCGGGGGCCTCCAAGCAGTACTTC
J: TRBJ1-5; size: many; D: TRBD1; V: TRBV7-2; CDR3: CASSPQTGESNQPQHF; DNA: TGTGCCAGCAGCCCTCAAACAGGGGAGAGCAATCAGCCCCAGCATTTT
J: TRBJ2-1; size: many; D: .; V: TRBV10-2; CDR3: CATHLGGTFEQFF; DNA: TGCGCCACCCACCTCGGGGGTACGTTTGAGCAGTTCTTC
J: TRBJ2-1; size: .; D: .; V: TRBV2; CDR3: CASGVQGLYNEQFF; DNA: TGTGCCAGCGGGGTACAGGGCCTCTACAATGAGCAGTTCTTC
J: TRBJ2-3; size: few; D: TRBD2; V: TRBV7-8; CDR3: CASSLWGLAGEPTQYF; DNA: TGTGCCAGCAGCTTATGGGGACTAGCGGGGGAGCCTACGCAGTATTTT
J: TRBJ1-2; size: .; D: TRBD1; V: TRBV3-1; CDR3: CASSQVPLLTGGYGYTF; DNA: TGTGCCAGCAGCCAAGTGCCCTTACTGACAGGGGGTTATGGCTACACCTTC
J: TRBJ1-3; size: many; D: .; V: TRBV14; CDR3: CASSYLRPGSGNTIYF; DNA: TGTGCCAGCAGCTACCTGAGGCCAGGCTCTGGAAACACCATATATTTT
J: TRBJ2-7; size: few; D: TRBD2; V: TRBV27; CDR3: CASGGLAGGSYEQYF; DNA: TGTGCCAGCGGGGGACTAGCGGGGGGTTCTTACGAGCAGTACTTC
J: TRBJ1-1; size: many; D: .; V: TRBV6-2/TRBV6-3; CDR3: CASSWASGHTEAFF; DNA: TGTGCCAGCAGTTGGGCCAGCGGCCACACTGAAGCTTTCTTT
J: TRBJ2-2; size: .; D: .; V: TRBV19; CDR3: CASSISANTGELFF; DNA: TGTGCCAGTAGCATCAGCGCGAACACCGGGGAGCTGTTTTTT